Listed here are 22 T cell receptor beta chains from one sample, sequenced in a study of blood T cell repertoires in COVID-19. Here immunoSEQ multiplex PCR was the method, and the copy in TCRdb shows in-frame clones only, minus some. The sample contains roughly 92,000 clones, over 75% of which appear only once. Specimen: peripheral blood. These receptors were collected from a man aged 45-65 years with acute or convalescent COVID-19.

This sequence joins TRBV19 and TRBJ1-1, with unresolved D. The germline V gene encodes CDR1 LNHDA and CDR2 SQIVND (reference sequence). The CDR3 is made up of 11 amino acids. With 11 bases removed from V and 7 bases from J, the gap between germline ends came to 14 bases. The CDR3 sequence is CAGVVGLEAFF. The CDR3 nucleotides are TGTGCCGGAGTAGTCGGCCTTGAAGCTTTCTTT.

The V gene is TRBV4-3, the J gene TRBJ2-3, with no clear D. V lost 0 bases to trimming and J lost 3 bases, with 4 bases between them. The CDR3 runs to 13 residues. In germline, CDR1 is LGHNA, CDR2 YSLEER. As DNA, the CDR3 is TGCGCCAGCAGCCAAGATCGGACAGATACGCAGTATTTT. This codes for CASSQDRTDTQYF.

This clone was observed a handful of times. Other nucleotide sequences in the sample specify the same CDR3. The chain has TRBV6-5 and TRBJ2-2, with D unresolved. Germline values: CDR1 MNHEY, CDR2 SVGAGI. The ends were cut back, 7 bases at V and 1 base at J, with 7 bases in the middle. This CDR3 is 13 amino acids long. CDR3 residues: CASTVLNTGELFF. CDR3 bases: TGTGCCAGCACCGTTCTGAACACCGGGGAGCTGTTTTTT.

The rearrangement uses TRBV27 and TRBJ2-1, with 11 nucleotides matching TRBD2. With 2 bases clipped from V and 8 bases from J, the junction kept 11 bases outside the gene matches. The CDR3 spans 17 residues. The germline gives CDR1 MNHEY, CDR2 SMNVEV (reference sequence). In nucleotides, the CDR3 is TGTGCCAGCAGTTTAACCCCTGGACTAGCGGGTATGGATGAGCAGTTCTTC. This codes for CASSLTPGLAGMDEQFF.

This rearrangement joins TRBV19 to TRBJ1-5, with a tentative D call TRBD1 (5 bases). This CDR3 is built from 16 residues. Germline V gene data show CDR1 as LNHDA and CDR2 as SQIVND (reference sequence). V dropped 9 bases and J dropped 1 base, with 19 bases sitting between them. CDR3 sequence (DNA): TGTGCCAGCTCTAGTTTACCGGGGGAGAGCAATCAGCCCCAGCATTTT. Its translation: CASSSLPGESNQPQHF. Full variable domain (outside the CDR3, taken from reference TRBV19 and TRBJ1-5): DGGITQSPKYLFRKEGQNVTLSCEQNLNHDAMYWYRQDPGQGLRLIYYSQIVNDFQKGDIAEGYSVSREKKESFPLTVTSAQKNPTAFYLCASSSLPGESNQPQHFGDGTRLSIL.

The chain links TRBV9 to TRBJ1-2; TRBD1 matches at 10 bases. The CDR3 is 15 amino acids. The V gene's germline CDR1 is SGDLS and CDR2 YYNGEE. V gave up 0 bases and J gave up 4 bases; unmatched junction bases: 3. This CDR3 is CASSVAGTGAYGYTF. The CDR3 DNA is TGTGCCAGCAGCGTAGCTGGGACAGGGGCCTATGGCTACACCTTC. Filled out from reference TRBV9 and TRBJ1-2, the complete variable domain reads DSGVTQTPKHLITATGQRVTLRCSPRSGDLSVYWYQQSLDQGLQFLIQYYNGEERAKGNILERFSAQQFPDLHSELNLSSLELGDSALYFCASSVAGTGAYGYTFGSGTRLTVV.

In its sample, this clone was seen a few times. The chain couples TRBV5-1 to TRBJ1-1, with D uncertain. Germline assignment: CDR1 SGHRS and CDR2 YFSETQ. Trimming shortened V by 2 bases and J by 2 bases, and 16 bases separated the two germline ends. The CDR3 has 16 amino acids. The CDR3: CASSLSGFSYNTEAFF. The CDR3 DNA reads TGCGCCAGCAGCTTAAGCGGTTTCTCTTACAACACTGAAGCTTTCTTT.

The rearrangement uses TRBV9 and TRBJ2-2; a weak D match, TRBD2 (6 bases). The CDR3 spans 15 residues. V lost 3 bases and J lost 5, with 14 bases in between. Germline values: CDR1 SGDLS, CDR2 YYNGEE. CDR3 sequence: CASSAGGPGTGELFF. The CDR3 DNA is TGTGCCAGCAGCGCCGGAGGGCCCGGAACCGGGGAGCTGTTTTTT.

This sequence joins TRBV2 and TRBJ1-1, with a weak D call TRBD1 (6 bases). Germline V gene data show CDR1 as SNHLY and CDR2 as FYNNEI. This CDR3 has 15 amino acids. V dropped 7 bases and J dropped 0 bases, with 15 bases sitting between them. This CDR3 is CASNGGQSLNTEAFF. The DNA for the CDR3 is TGTGCCAGCAATGGTGGACAGAGCTTGAACACTGAAGCTTTCTTT.

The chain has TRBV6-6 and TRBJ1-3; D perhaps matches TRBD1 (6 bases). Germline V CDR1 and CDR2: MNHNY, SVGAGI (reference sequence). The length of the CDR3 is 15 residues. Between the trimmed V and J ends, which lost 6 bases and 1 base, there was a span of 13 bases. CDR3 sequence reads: CASSATGTSGNTIYF. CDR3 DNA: TGTGCCAGCAGCGCTACAGGGACGTCTGGAAACACCATATATTTT.

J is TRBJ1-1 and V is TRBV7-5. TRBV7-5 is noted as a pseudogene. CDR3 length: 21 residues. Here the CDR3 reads CARSPHHKTGSPRRKNTEAFF. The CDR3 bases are TGTGCCAGAAGCCCGCACCATAAGACGGGGTCGCCGCGACGAAAGAACACTGAAGCTTTCTTT.

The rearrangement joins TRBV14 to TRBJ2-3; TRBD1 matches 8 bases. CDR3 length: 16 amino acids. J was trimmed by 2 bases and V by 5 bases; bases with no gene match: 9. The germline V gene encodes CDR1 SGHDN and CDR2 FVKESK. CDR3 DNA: TGTGCCAGCAGCGGTCGGACAGGGCATTTCACAGATACGCAGTATTTT. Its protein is CASSGRTGHFTDTQYF.

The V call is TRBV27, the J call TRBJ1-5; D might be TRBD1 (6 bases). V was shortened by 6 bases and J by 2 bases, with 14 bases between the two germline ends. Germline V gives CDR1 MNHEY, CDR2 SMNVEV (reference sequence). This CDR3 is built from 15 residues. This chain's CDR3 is CASSSIGGRNQPQHF. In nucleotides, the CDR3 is TGTGCCAGCAGCAGTATCGGGGGGCGCAATCAGCCCCAGCATTTT.

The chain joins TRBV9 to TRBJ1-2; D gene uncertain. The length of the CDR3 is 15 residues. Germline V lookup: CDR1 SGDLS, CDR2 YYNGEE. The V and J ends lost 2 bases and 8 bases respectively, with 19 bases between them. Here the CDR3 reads CASSVSAARVLGYTF. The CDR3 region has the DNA TGTGCCAGCAGCGTCTCCGCTGCGAGGGTCCTCGGCTACACCTTC.

CDR3 sequence reads: CASSPGFSGNTIYF. In nucleotides, the CDR3 is TGTGCCAGCAGCCCAGGGTTCTCTGGAAACACCATATATTTT. The chain uses TRBV11-2 and TRBJ1-3; D is perhaps TRBD1 (5 bases). V was trimmed by 5 bases and J by 0 bases, leaving 8 bases between them. CDR3 length: 14 amino acids. Germline V lookup: CDR1 SGHAT, CDR2 FQNNGV. Full variable domain (outside the CDR3, taken from reference TRBV11-2 and TRBJ1-3): EAGVAQSPRYKIIEKRQSVAFWCNPISGHATLYWYQQILGQGPKLLIQFQNNGVVDDSQLPKDRFSAERLKGVDSTLKIQPAKLEDSAVYLCASSPGFSGNTIYFGEGSWLTVV.

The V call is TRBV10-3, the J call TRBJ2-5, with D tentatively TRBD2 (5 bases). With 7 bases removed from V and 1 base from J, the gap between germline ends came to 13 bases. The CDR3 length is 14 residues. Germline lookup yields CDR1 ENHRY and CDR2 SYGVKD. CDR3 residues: CAITPAASQETQYF. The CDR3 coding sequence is TGTGCCATCACCCCAGCGGCCAGCCAAGAGACCCAGTACTTC.

CDR3 region: CASSFQGETNQPQHF. CDR3 nucleotides: TGTGCCAGCAGTTTCCAGGGTGAGACCAATCAGCCCCAGCATTTT. V is TRBV28 and J is TRBJ1-5; weak D call: TRBD1 (5 bases). The CDR3 runs to 15 residues. With 3 bases removed from V and 3 bases from J, the gap between germline ends came to 12 bases. CDR1 and CDR2 from the germline V gene are MDHEN and SYDVKM. Using reference TRBV28 and TRBJ1-5 for the parts outside the CDR3, the full variable domain is DVKVTQSSRYLVKRTGEKVFLECVQDMDHENMFWYRQDPGLGLRLIYFSYDVKMKEKGDIPEGYSVSREKKERFSLILESASTNQTSMYLCASSFQGETNQPQHFGDGTRLSIL.

Here the CDR3 DNA reads TGTGCCAGCAGCTTTGGACTAGCGGGGCCCCAAGAGACCCAGTACTTC. The encoded protein is CASSFGLAGPQETQYF. The V gene is TRBV7-2, the J gene TRBJ2-5, with 12 bases lining up with TRBD2. Germline values: CDR1 SGHTA, CDR2 FQGNSA. The trim removed 3 bases at V and 1 base at J, leaving 3 bases unmatched. The CDR3 spans 16 residues.

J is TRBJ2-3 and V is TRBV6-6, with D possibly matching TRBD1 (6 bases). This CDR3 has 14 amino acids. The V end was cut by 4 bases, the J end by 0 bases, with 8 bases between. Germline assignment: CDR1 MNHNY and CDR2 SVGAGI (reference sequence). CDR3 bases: TGTGCCAGCAGTTTAGGGGGAAGCACAGATACGCAGTATTTT. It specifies CASSLGGSTDTQYF.

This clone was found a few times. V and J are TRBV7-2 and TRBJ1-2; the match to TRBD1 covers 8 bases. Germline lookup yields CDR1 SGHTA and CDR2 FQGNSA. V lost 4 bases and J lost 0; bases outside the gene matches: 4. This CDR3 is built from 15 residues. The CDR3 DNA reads TGTGCCAGCAGCTCCGGACAGGGCGCTAACTATGGCTACACCTTC. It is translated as CASSSGQGANYGYTF.

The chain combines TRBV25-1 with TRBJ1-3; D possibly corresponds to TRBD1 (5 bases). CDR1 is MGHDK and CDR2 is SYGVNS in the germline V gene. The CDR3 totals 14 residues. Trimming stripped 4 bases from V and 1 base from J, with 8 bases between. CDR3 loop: CASSVAGSGNTIYF. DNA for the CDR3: TGTGCCAGCAGTGTGGCAGGGTCTGGAAACACCATATATTTT.

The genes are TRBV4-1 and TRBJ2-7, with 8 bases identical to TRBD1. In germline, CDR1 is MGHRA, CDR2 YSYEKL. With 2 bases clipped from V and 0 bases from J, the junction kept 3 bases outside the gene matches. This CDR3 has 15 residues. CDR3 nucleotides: TGCGCCAGCAGCCAATACAGGGGGAGCTCCTACGAGCAGTACTTC. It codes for CASSQYRGSSYEQYF.